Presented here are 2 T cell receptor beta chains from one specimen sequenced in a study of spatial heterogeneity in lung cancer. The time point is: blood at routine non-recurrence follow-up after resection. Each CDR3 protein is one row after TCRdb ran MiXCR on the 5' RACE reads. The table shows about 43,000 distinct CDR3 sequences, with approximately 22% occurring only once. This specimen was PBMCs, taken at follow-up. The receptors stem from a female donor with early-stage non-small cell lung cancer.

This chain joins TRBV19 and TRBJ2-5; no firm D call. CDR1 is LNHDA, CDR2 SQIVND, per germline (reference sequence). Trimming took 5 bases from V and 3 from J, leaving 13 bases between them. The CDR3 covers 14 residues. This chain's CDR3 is CASSPGGIEETQYF. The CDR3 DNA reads TGTGCCAGTAGTCCCGGTGGGATAGAAGAGACCCAGTACTTC.

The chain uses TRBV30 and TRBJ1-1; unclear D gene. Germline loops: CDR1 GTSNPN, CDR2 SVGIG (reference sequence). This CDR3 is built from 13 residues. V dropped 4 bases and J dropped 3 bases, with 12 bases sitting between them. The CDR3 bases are TGTGCCTGGACGAAAAACCGGGACACTGAAGCTTTCTTT. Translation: CAWTKNRDTEAFF.